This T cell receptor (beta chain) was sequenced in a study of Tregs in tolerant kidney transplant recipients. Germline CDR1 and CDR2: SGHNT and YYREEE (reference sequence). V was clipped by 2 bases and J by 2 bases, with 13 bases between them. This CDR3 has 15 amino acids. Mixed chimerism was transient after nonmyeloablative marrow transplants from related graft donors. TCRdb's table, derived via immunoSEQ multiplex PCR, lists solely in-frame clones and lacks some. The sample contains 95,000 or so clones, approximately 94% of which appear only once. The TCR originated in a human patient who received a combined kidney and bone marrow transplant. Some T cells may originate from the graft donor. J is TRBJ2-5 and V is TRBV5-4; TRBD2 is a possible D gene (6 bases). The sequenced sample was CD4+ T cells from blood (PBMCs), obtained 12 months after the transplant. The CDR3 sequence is CASSFRYGTQETQYF. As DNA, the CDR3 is TGTGCCAGCAGCTTTCGTTACGGGACTCAAGAGACCCAGTACTTC.